These 12 T cell receptor beta chains came from one sample sequenced in a study of untreated major depressive disorder. Points from the study as a whole: CD4+ T cells from depressed patients used TRBV05-01 (Vbeta 5.1) more often than controls.

TCRdb keeps only in-frame clones here, not all; method: immunoSEQ multiplex PCR. Of about 27,000 clones in the sample, around 90% are singletons; the top ten hold roughly 0.72%. No antigen is known for these receptors. Sequenced material: CD4+ T cells from PBMCs. The receptors originated from a woman in her 30s with major depressive disorder.

The chain uses TRBV11-1 and TRBJ2-6, with 7 bases that match TRBD2. Germline V gene lookup returns CDR1 SGHAT and CDR2 FQDESV (reference sequence). Trimming removed 3 bases from V and 2 bases from J; junction bases left unmatched: 7. The CDR3 is made up of 17 amino acids. The CDR3, as DNA: TGTGCCAGCAGCTTGAGCGGGGTCATCCCTGGGGCCAACGTCCTGACTTTC. Protein sequence: CASSLSGVIPGANVLTF. The complete variable domain, with remaining parts taken from reference TRBV11-1 and TRBJ2-6, reads EAEVAQSPRYKITEKSQAVAFWCDPISGHATLYWYRQILGQGPELLVQFQDESVVDDSQLPKDRFSAERLKGVDSTLKIQPAELGDSAMYLCASSLSGVIPGANVLTFGAGSRLTVL.

J is TRBJ2-1 and V is TRBV13, with TRBD2 matching over 14 bases. Germline V lookup: CDR1 PRHDT, CDR2 FYEKMQ (reference sequence). With V trimmed by 4 bases and J by 6 bases, 11 bases remained unmatched. The CDR3 has 18 residues. DNA for the CDR3: TGTGCCAGCAGCTCCTGGACTAGCGGGGGGAAGAATCGCAATGAGCAGTTCTTC. Its protein is CASSSWTSGGKNRNEQFF.

CDR3 bases: TGTGCCAGCAGTTTCTCCGGGGAACCCTACAATGAGCAGTTCTTC. Translation: CASSFSGEPYNEQFF. V gene TRBV27 combines with J gene TRBJ2-1; D is possibly TRBD2 (5 bases). The ends were cut back, 3 bases at V and 2 bases at J, with 11 bases in the middle. The CDR3 sequence is 15 residues long. CDR1 and CDR2 (germline): MNHEY, SMNVEV (reference sequence).

This chain links TRBV18 with TRBJ2-1, with TRBD2 identical over 10 bases. Germline V gene lookup returns CDR1 KGHSH and CDR2 LQKENI. Trimming at V came to 6 bases and at J to 9 bases, leaving 5 bases not matched to a gene. The CDR3 has 13 amino acids. The CDR3 nucleotides read TGTGCCAGCTCGCAGCTAGCGGGAGTTGAGCAGTTCTTC. Amino acid sequence: CASSQLAGVEQFF.

V usage is TRBV2 and J usage is TRBJ1-5, with D possibly matching TRBD1 (5 bases). V lost 3 bases to trimming and J lost 0 bases, with 9 bases between them. This CDR3 has 15 residues. CDR1 is SNHLY, CDR2 FYNNEI, per germline. The CDR3 reads CASSDYRLSNQPQHF. For the CDR3, the DNA is TGTGCCAGCAGTGATTACAGGCTTAGCAATCAGCCCCAGCATTTT.

Note on this clone: Germline is not matched at one junction end, which may reflect a read error. The chain combines TRBV25-1 with TRBJ2-7, with D possibly being TRBD1 (6 bases). Germline lookup yields CDR1 MGHDK and CDR2 SYGVNS. The CDR3 length is 11 residues. Written as DNA, the CDR3 is TGTGCCAGCAGGGACAGCCTAAGGATAACATTC. Its protein product is CASRDSLRITF.

This clone was observed a few times. The chain is built from TRBV2 and TRBJ1-2, with 8 bases lining up with TRBD1. Unmatched junction bases numbered 19, after V lost 2 bases and J lost 8 bases. Germline-derived CDR1 and CDR2 are SNHLY and FYNNEI. The CDR3 length is 18 residues. The CDR3 sequence: CASSEFWGQDTGLYGYTF. As DNA, the CDR3 is TGTGCCAGCAGTGAATTTTGGGGACAGGATACGGGATTATACGGCTACACCTTC.

The V and J genes are TRBV5-1 and TRBJ2-6; D gene uncertain. The V gene's germline CDR1 is SGHRS and CDR2 YFSETQ. This CDR3 is 16 amino acids long. Trimming stripped 7 bases from V and 0 bases from J, with 14 bases between. CDR3 DNA sequence: TGCGCCAGCTCCTTGAGGCGGTTCTCTGGGGCCAACGTCCTGACTTTC. Residues: CASSLRRFSGANVLTF.

V gene TRBV4-3 combines with J gene TRBJ1-4; D may be TRBD1 (5 bases). The V and J ends lost 1 base and 7 bases respectively, with 16 bases between them. Germline CDR1 LGHNA, CDR2 YSLEER. The CDR3 is 16 amino acids. The CDR3 reads CASSQGQGSSAEKLFF. In DNA form, the CDR3 reads TGCGCCAGCAGCCAAGGGCAGGGTAGTTCGGCTGAAAAACTGTTTTTT.

This chain links TRBV20-1 with TRBJ1-4, with D hard to call. Germline CDR1 is DFQATT and CDR2 is SNEGSKA (reference sequence). Trimming took off 6 bases at V and 6 bases at J, with 8 bases between the two ends. This CDR3 is 11 amino acids long. CDR3 in DNA: TGCAGTGCCCCGCTGTATGAAAAACTGTTTTTT. It specifies CSAPLYEKLFF.

The chain is built from TRBV5-1 and TRBJ1-1; D remains ambiguous. This CDR3 comprises 13 residues. Germline V CDR1 and CDR2: SGHRS, YFSETQ. Trimming removed 1 base from V and 1 base from J, with 5 bases in between. CDR3 residues: CASSLTANTEAFF. The CDR3 DNA follows: TGCGCCAGCAGCTTGACAGCGAACACTGAAGCTTTCTTT.

The rearrangement links TRBV6-4 to TRBJ2-2; D might be TRBD1 (6 bases). V lost 4 bases to trimming and J lost 6 bases, with 18 bases between them. The germline gives CDR1 MRHNA, CDR2 SNTAGT. This CDR3 is built from 16 residues. The CDR3 protein is CASSVQQGVEAGELFF. The CDR3 bases are TGTGCCAGCAGTGTCCAACAGGGAGTAGAGGCCGGGGAGCTGTTTTTT.